The present T cell receptor (beta chain) was sequenced within a study of T cell responses to AZD1222 COVID-19 vaccine (dated by TCRdb to 2020 to 2023). Regarding the study in general: A total of over 230 trial participants underwent TCR sequencing, of whom 207 received two doses of AZD1222 and roughly 25 received two doses of the MenACWY control vaccine. Trial participants were enrolled into age subgroups of 18-55, 56-69 and 70-plus years, which contained roughly 140, 27 and 60 TCR-sequenced participants, respectively. Overall results and qualifications from the work: Vaccine-associated CD4 TCRs spanned the whole spike protein, with dominant responses in regions 160-218 and 743-854. A significant rise in spike-specific TCR breadth and depth was observed after two AZD1222 doses relative to day 0 and relative to MenACWY recipients. Because no day 14 peak-response samples were available, repertoires were characterized only after the peak T cell response. The 56-69-year group was small, and its depth increase did not reach significance, likely because of low power. Participants were mostly white British and included more females than males, and it was suggested by the authors that clonal diversity may have been underestimated. Conclusions about previously exposed vaccinees are limited, since just five to seven AZD1222 recipients were seropositive for SARS-CoV-2 at baseline. Nearly half of unique spike-specific TCRs reportedly recognized epitopes outside regions mutated in the B.1.351 and B.1.1.7 variants.

The CDR3 regions of human TCRbeta chains were subjected to immunosequencing. The paper's data handling went like this. Repertoire TCRs were matched against a reference library of SARS-CoV-2-specific TCRs generated with the MIRA antigen-specificity platform. Breadth was defined as the fraction of unique TCRs that were SARS-CoV-2-associated. Depth was defined as the fraction of total T cells that were SARS-CoV-2-associated. Using the MIRA data, each spike-specific TCR was mapped to the spike region that the TCR reacts to and placed in a CD4 or CD8 class. Log10-transformed breadth and depth values were compared by one-way ANOVA with Sidak's multiple comparisons tests. The source is immuneACCESS, and TCRdb retained only in-frame sequences with V and J called. Part of the clones is not carried over; for the studies checked, unresolved V genes explain less than half of this, and the remainder is unexplained. V and J calls and clone size are given by that table; D and trimming were obtained from the DNA. Recorded for this sample are 120,000 to 150,000 clones; nearly 90% of them occurred a single time. 5% to 5.5% of the sample lies in the top ten.

The CDR3 sequence holds 15 residues, the cysteine and phenylalanine included. Only the CDR3 region is kept as DNA, spanning 45 bases read in frame from base 1. Trimming accounts for 4 bases at V and 2 bases at J, while the number of junction bases matched to no gene is 5. Sequences MNHEY (CDR1) and SVGEGT (CDR2) are obtained from the germline V gene. This clone was seen a few times. This receptor's antigen is unknown. No much larger clone is present one base from it, and per-base qualities are unavailable. The sample's time point, from its label and the paper: about 28 days (+/-7) after the second vaccine dose. Sample treatment or condition, as interpreted from the label and publication: meningococcal conjugate vaccine given as trial control. The vaccinee samples were drawn from two UK trials, COV001 and COV002, one of which was a single-blind randomized controlled phase 2/3 trial testing AZD1222 (ChAdOx1 nCoV-19) in healthy adults. For TCRbeta chain sequencing, PBMC samples from trial participants were taken at day 0 and at day 28 after the second dose.

The TCR was taken from an adult who received the MenACWY meningococcal vaccine as a control. The sequences come from peripheral blood, collected 28 days after the second dose of the MenACWY control vaccine. The chain joins TRBV6-2 or TRBV6-3 to TRBJ1-1; the central 9 bases match TRBD1. The CDR3: CASSSRQGVNTEAFF. The DNA is TGTGCCAGCAGTTCCCGACAGGGGGTTAACACTGAAGCTTTCTTT.